In this sample, the clone carrying this T cell receptor beta chain turned up a few times. Library preparation (for TCRbeta) was performed with unique molecular identifiers. TCRdb itself ran the PCR reads through MiXCR, one entry per CDR3 protein. The sample lists about 400,000 distinct CDR3 sequences, about a fifth occurring once. The sample originates from a study of T-cell reconstitution after alpha-beta-depleted transplantation in children. Germline lookup yields CDR1 DFQATT and CDR2 SNEGSKA (reference sequence). The CDR3 spans 15 residues. Trimming cost V 2 bases and J 3 bases, with 15 bases left between them.

The sequencing used PBMCs from the stem cell graft donor, collected from the stem cell graft. This TCR was sampled from a human donor who donated a stem cell graft to a child with acute myeloid leukemia. The genes are TRBV20-1 and TRBJ2-3; D assignment may be TRBD1 or TRBD2 (5 bases each). The CDR3 loop reads CSARRAEGETDTQYF. The CDR3 nucleotides are TGCAGTGCTAGACGGGCAGAAGGGGAGACAGATACGCAGTATTTT.